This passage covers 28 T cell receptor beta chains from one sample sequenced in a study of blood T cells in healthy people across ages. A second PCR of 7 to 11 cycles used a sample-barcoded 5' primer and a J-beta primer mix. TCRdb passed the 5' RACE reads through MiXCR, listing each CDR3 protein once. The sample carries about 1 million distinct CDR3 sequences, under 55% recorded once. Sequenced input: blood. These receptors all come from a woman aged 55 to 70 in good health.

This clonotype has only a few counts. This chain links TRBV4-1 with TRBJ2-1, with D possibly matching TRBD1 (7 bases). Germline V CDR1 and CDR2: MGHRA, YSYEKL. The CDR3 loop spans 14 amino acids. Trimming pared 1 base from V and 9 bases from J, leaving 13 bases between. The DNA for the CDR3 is TGCGCCAGCAGCCAAGCAGCAGGGGGAGGTGAGCAGTTCTTC. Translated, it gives CASSQAAGGGEQFF.

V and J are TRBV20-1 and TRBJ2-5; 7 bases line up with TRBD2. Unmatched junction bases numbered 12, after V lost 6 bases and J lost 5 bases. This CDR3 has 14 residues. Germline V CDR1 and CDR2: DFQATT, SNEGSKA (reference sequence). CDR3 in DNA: TGCAGTGCAGGCTCCCTAGCGGTTGGGGAGACCCAGTACTTC. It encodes CSAGSLAVGETQYF.

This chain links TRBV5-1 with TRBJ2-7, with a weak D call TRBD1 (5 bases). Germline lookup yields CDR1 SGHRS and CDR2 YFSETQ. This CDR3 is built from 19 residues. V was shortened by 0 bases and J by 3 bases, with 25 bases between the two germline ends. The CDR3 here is CASSLAPTAHDNIFYEQYF. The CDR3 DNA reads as TGCGCCAGCAGCTTGGCCCCGACAGCCCATGACAATATATTCTACGAGCAGTACTTC.

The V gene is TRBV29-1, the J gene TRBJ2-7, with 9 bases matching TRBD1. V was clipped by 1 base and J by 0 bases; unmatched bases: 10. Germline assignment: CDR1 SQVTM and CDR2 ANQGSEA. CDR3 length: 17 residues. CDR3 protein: CSVEVVPGTGSSYEQYF. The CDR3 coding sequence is TGCAGCGTTGAAGTTGTTCCCGGGACAGGGAGCTCCTACGAGCAGTACTTC.

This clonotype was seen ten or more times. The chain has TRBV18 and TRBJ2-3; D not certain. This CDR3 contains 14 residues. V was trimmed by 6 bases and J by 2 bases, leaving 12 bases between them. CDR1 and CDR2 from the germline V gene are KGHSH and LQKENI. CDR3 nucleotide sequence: TGTGCCAGCTCCCACGGTACCGACACAGATACGCAGTATTTT. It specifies CASSHGTDTDTQYF.

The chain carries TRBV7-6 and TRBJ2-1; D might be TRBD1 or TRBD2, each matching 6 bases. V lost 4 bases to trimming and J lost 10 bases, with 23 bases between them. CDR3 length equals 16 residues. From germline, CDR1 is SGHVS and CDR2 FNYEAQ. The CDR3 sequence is CASSSLGGGAADEQFF. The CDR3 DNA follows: TGTGCCAGCAGCTCCCTCGGGGGCGGCGCGGCGGACGAGCAGTTCTTC.

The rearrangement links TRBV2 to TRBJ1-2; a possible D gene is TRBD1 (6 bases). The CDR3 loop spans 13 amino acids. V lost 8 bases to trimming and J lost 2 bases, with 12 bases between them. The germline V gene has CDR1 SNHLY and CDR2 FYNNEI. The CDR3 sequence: CASPQGPNYGYTF. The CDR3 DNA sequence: TGTGCCAGCCCTCAGGGGCCGAACTATGGCTACACCTTC.

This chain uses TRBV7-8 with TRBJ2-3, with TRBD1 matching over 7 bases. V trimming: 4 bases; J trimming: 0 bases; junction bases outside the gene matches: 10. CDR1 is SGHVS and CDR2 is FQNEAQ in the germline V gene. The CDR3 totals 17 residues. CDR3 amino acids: CASSWSANRGSTDTQYF. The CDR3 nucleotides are TGTGCCAGCAGCTGGTCCGCGAACAGGGGAAGCACAGATACGCAGTATTTT.

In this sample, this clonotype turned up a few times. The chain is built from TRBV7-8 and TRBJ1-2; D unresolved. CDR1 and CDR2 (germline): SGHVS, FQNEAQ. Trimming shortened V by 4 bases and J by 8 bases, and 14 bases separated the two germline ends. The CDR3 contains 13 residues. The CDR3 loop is CASSSQPRTGYTF. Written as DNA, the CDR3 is TGTGCCAGCAGCTCTCAGCCACGTACGGGCTACACCTTC.

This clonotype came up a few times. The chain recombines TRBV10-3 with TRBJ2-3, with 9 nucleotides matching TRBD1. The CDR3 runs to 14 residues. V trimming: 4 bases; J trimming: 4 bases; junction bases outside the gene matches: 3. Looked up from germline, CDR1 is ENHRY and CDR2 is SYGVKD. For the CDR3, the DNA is TGTGCCATCAGTGCCGGGACAGGGCCAGATACGCAGTATTTT. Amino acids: CAISAGTGPDTQYF.

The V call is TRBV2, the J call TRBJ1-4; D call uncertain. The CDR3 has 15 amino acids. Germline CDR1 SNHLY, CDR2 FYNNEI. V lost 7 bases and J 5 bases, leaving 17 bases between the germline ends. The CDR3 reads CASKAQRVPNEKLFF. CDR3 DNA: TGTGCCAGCAAGGCCCAACGGGTCCCCAATGAAAAACTGTTTTTT.

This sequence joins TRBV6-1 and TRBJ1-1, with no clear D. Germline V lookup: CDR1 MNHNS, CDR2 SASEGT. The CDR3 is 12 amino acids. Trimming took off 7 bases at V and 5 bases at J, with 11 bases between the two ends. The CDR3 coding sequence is TGTGCCAGCAACCACAGAACTACTGAAGCTTTCTTT. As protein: CASNHRTTEAFF.

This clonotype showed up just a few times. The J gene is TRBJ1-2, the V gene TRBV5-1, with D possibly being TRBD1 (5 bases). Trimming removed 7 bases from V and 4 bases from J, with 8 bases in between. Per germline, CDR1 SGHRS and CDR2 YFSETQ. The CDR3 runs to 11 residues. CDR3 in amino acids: CASGDSYGYTF. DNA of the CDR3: TGCGCCAGCGGAGACAGCTATGGCTACACCTTC. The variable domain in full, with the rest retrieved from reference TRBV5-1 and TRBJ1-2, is KAGVTQTPRYLIKTRGQQVTLSCSPISGHRSVSWYQQTPGQGLQFLFEYFSETQRNKGNFPGRFSGRQFSNSRSEMNVSTLELGDSALYLCASGDSYGYTFGSGTRLTVV.

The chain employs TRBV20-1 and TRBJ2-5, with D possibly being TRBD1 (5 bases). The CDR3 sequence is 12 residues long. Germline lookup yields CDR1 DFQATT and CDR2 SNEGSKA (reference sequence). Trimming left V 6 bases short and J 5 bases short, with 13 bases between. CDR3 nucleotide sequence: TGCAGTGCCCGACCATGGGGCGAGACCCAGTACTTC. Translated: CSARPWGETQYF.

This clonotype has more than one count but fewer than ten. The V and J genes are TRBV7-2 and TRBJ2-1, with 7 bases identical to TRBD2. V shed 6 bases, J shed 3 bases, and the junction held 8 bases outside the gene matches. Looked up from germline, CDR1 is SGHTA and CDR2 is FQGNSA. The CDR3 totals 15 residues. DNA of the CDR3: TGTGCCAGCAGACTAGCGCGGGGATACTACAATGAGCAGTTCTTC. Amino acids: CASRLARGYYNEQFF.

The CDR3 here is CASSTSTGEVSYEQYF. CDR3 DNA sequence: TGTGCCAGCAGCACCTCCACAGGGGAAGTCTCCTACGAGCAGTACTTC. V is TRBV27 and J is TRBJ2-7, with 7 positions matching TRBD1. The trim removed 6 bases at V and 0 bases at J, leaving 11 bases unmatched. The germline V gene has CDR1 MNHEY and CDR2 SMNVEV (reference sequence). This CDR3 has 16 residues.

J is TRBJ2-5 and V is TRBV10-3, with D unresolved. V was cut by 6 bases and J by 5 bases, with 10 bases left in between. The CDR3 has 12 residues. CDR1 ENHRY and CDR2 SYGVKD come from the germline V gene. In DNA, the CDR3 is TGTGCCATCAGCCCCGACGGGGAGACCCAGTACTTC. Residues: CAISPDGETQYF.

The CDR3 protein is CSVGHQGAEQFF. The CDR3 DNA reads TGCAGCGTTGGTCATCAGGGTGCAGAGCAGTTCTTC. The rearrangement joins TRBV29-1 to TRBJ2-1, with TRBD1 as a possible D gene (5 bases). Germline values: CDR1 SQVTM, CDR2 ANQGSEA. The length of the CDR3 is 12 residues. V shed 4 bases and J shed 10 bases, with 14 bases lying between them.

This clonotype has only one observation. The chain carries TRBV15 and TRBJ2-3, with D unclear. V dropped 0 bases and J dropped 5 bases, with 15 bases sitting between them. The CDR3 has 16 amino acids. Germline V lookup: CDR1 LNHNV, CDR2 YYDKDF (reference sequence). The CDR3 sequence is CATSRDLEVLRDTQYF. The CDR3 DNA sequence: TGTGCCACCAGCAGAGATCTTGAGGTCCTGAGAGATACGCAGTATTTT.

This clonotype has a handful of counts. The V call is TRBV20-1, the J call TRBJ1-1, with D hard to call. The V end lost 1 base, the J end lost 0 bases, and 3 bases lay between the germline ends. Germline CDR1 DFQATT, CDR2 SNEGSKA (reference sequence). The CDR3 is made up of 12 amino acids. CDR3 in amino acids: CSARGLNTEAFF. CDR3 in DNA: TGCAGTGCTAGAGGATTGAACACTGAAGCTTTCTTT.

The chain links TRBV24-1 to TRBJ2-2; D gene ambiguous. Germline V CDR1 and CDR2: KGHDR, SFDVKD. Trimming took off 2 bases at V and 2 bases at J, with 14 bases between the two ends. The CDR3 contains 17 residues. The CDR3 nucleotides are TGTGCCACCAGTGATTGGGGAACACCTACTAACACCGGGGAGCTGTTTTTT. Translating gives CATSDWGTPTNTGELFF.

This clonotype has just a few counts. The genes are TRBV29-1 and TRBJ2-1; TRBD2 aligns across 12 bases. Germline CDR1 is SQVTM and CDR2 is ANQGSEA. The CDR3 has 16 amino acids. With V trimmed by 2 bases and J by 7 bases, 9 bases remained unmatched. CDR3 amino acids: CSVERLAGGPRNEQFF. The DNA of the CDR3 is TGCAGCGTTGAAAGGCTAGCGGGAGGGCCTCGGAATGAGCAGTTCTTC.

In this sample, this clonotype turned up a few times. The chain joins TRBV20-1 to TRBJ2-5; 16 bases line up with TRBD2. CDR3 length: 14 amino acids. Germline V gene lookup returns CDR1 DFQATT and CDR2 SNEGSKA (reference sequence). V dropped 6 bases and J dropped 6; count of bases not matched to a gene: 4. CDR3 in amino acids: CSATGLAGGKTQYF. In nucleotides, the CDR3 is TGCAGTGCGACGGGACTAGCGGGAGGGAAGACCCAGTACTTC.

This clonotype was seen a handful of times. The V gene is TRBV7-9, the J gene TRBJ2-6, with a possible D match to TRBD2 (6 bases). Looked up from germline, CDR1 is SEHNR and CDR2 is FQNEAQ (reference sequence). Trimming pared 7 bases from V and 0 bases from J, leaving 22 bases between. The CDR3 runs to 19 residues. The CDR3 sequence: CASIRETGGGNSGANVLTF. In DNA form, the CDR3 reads TGTGCCAGCATCCGAGAGACCGGCGGCGGGAACTCTGGGGCCAACGTCCTGACTTTC.

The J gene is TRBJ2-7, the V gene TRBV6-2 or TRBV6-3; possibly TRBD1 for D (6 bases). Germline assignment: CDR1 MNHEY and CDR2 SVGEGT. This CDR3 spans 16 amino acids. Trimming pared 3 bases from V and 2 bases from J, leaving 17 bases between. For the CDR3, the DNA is TGTGCCAGCAGTTATGTACGGACAGCCCTGACCTACGAGCAGTACTTC. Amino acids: CASSYVRTALTYEQYF.

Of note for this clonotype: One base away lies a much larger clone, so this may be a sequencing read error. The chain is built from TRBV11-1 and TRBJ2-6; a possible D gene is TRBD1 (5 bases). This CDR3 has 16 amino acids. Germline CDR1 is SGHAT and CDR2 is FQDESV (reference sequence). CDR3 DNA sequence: TGTTCCAGCAGCTTAGGGGCAGGGTCTGGGGCCAACGTCCTGACTTTC. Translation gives CSSSLGAGSGANVLTF.

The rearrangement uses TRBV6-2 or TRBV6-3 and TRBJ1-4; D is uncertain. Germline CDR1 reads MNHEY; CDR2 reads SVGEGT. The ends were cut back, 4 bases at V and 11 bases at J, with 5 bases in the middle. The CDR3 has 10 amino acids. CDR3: CASSSGKLFF. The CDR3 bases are TGTGCCAGCAGTTCTGGGAAACTGTTTTTT.

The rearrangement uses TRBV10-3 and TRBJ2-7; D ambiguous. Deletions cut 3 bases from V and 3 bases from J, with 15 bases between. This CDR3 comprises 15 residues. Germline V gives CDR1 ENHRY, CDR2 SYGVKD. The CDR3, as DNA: TGTGCCATCAGTGATCCAGCAGAAACCATCTACGAGCAGTACTTC. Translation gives CAISDPAETIYEQYF.